This passage covers 13 T cell receptor beta chains from one sample sequenced in a study of cytomegalovirus exposure and HLA in healthy donors. In the PCR, 60 Vbeta and 13 Jbeta primers were used. TCRdb's copy holds only in-frame clones and misses some; the assay was immunoSEQ multiplex PCR. The sample has 150,000 to 200,000 clones; about 9% are singletons. Sequencing input: PBMCs. These receptors were collected from a woman younger than 45 in good health and CMV-seropositive.

This clone was seen more than once but under ten times. This chain connects TRBV7-9 to TRBJ1-1, with D perhaps TRBD1 (5 bases). V was pared by 3 bases and J by 8 bases, with 10 bases between. The CDR3 covers 12 residues. Looked up from germline, CDR1 is SEHNR and CDR2 is FQNEAQ (reference sequence). The CDR3 nucleotides are TGTGCCAGCAGCTTCAGCTCAGGGGAAGCTTTCTTT. Its protein is CASSFSSGEAFF.

The chain couples TRBV5-1 to TRBJ2-7; 8 bases fit TRBD2. In germline, CDR1 is SGHRS, CDR2 YFSETQ. Germline trimming cut 7 bases from V and 0 bases from J; bases unmatched to any gene: 9. This CDR3 is built from 15 residues. The DNA for the CDR3 is TGCGCCAGCGCAGAACTAGCGGTGAGCTCCTACGAGCAGTACTTC. Protein sequence: CASAELAVSSYEQYF.

This clone was picked up a small number of times. The rearrangement joins TRBV30 to TRBJ1-4; TRBD1 might be the D (5 bases). V was shortened by 4 bases and J by 4 bases, with 10 bases between the two germline ends. Germline-derived CDR1 and CDR2 are GTSNPN and SVGIG (reference sequence). This CDR3 comprises 13 residues. This CDR3 reads CAWTGLINEKLFF. The CDR3 nucleotides are TGTGCCTGGACGGGACTGATTAATGAAAAACTGTTTTTT.

The V gene is TRBV19, the J gene TRBJ2-1; 10 bases map to TRBD2. Germline loops: CDR1 LNHDA, CDR2 SQIVND (reference sequence). Trimming at V came to 3 bases and at J to 7 bases, leaving 6 bases not matched to a gene. The CDR3 extends over 15 amino acids. The CDR3 nucleotides are TGTGCCAGTAGTATGGGACTAGCGAATGCAAATGAGCAGTTCTTC. Its translation: CASSMGLANANEQFF.

The CDR3 here is CASSIDRAKDTQYF. The CDR3, as DNA: TGTGCCAGCAGCATCGACAGGGCCAAAGATACGCAGTATTTT. J is TRBJ2-3 and V is TRBV5-5; TRBD1 aligns across 7 bases. The ends lost 4 bases at V and 5 bases at J; junction bases unmatched: 7. The CDR3 covers 14 residues. Per the germline V gene, CDR1 is SGHKS and CDR2 is YYEKEE (reference sequence).

As DNA, the CDR3 is TGTGCCAGCAGTCGGGACAGTAACACTGAAGCTTTCTTT. This translates into CASSRDSNTEAFF. This chain links TRBV5-4 with TRBJ1-1, with 7 bases that match TRBD1. The CDR3 is 13 amino acids. Germline CDR1 SGHNT, CDR2 YYREEE (reference sequence). V was clipped by 5 bases and J by 2 bases; unmatched bases: 3. Drawing the rest from reference TRBV5-4 and TRBJ1-1, the complete variable domain is ETGVTQSPTHLIKTRGQQVTLRCSSQSGHNTVSWYQQALGQGPQFIFQYYREEENGRGNFPPRFSGLQFPNYSSELNVNALELDDSALYLCASSRDSNTEAFFGQGTRLTVV.

The chain combines TRBV19 with TRBJ2-1, with TRBD2 matching 16 bases. This CDR3 contains 19 residues. Unmatched junction bases numbered 13, after V lost 5 bases and J lost 6 bases. Germline V gene data show CDR1 as LNHDA and CDR2 as SQIVND (reference sequence). CDR3 in amino acids: CASSSPGLAGGQGINEQFF. In nucleotides, the CDR3 is TGTGCCAGTAGTTCACCGGGACTAGCGGGAGGGCAAGGTATCAATGAGCAGTTCTTC.

V gene TRBV7-2 combines with J gene TRBJ2-5; a weak D match, TRBD1 (6 bases). Trimming pared 5 bases from V and 5 bases from J, leaving 15 bases between. The V gene's germline CDR1 is SGHTA and CDR2 FQGNSA. The CDR3 length is 14 residues. Here the CDR3 reads CASSVNRVGETQYF. CDR3 bases: TGTGCCAGCAGCGTAAACAGGGTGGGGGAGACCCAGTACTTC. Full variable domain (rest looked up from reference TRBV7-2 and TRBJ2-5): GAGVSQSPSNKVTEKGKDVELRCDPISGHTALYWYRQSLGQGLEFLIYFQGNSAPDKSGLPSDRFSAERTGGSVSTLTIQRTQQEDSAVYLCASSVNRVGETQYFGPGTRLLVL.

This chain joins TRBV5-1 and TRBJ2-1; D is unresolved. This CDR3 has 12 residues. In germline, CDR1 is SGHRS, CDR2 YFSETQ. Trimming removed 2 bases from V and 8 bases from J, with 8 bases in between. The CDR3: CASSLTYHEQFF. CDR3 DNA sequence: TGCGCCAGCAGCTTAACATACCATGAGCAGTTCTTC.

The CDR3 DNA reads as TGTGCCAGCAATAGAGGGACTAGCGCGTACGAGCAGTACTTC. Translating gives CASNRGTSAYEQYF. J is TRBJ2-7 and V is TRBV2, with TRBD2 identical over 10 bases. CDR1 and CDR2 (germline): SNHLY, FYNNEI. With 7 bases clipped from V and 4 bases from J, the junction kept 7 bases outside the gene matches. The CDR3 is 14 residues long.

This sequence joins TRBV29-1 and TRBJ2-7, with 8 bases that match TRBD1. Germline CDR1 reads SQVTM; CDR2 reads ANQGSEA. The CDR3 contains 15 residues. CDR3: CITHSRDRSSYEQYF. The CDR3 coding sequence is TGCATCACCCACTCCCGGGACAGGAGCTCCTACGAGCAGTACTTC.

This clone was observed a few times. The V gene is TRBV30, the J gene TRBJ2-3; TRBD1 matches at 11 bases. Germline trimming cut 8 bases from V and 0 bases from J; bases unmatched to any gene: 10. CDR1 is GTSNPN and CDR2 is SVGIG in the germline V gene (reference sequence). The CDR3 sequence is 16 residues long. CDR3 in DNA: TGTGCCCGTGGACAGGGGGCTAGCCTTAGCACAGATACGCAGTATTTT. Amino acids: CARGQGASLSTDTQYF.

This clone was counted a few times. The V gene is TRBV18, the J gene TRBJ2-1, with D possibly being TRBD2 (6 bases). The CDR3 has 15 residues. CDR1 is KGHSH, CDR2 LQKENI, per germline. V was clipped by 3 bases and J by 6 bases, with 15 bases between them. The CDR3 region has the DNA TGTGCCAGCTCACCGTCCGGAGGGCGGGGCAATGAGCAGTTCTTC. Protein product: CASSPSGGRGNEQFF.